The 3 T cell receptor beta chains below all came from one sample that was sequenced in a study of blood T cell repertoires in COVID-19. Profiling relied on immunoSEQ multiplex PCR, and the TCRdb table lists in-frame clones only, not all of them. Here the sample spans approximately 200,000 clones, 75% to 90% being singletons. The specimen sequenced was peripheral blood. The origin of the receptors is a man in his 70s with active or convalescent COVID-19.

The CDR3 bases are TGTGCCACCAGCAGAGATCTAAACAATCAGCCCCAGCATTTT. Its protein is CATSRDLNNQPQHF. The V gene is TRBV15, the J gene TRBJ1-5; D is uncertain. Germline V gene lookup returns CDR1 LNHNV and CDR2 YYDKDF (reference sequence). The CDR3 runs 14 residues. V lost 0 bases and J 3 bases, leaving 6 bases between the germline ends.

A note on this clone: Other DNA sequences in this specimen translate into the identical CDR3. The chain carries TRBV9 and TRBJ2-5, with 7 bases aligning to TRBD2. This CDR3 has 17 amino acids. CDR1 is SGDLS, CDR2 YYNGEE, per germline. J gave up 2 bases and V 0 bases, and 10 bases lay outside the gene matches. The CDR3 here is CASSVAGIAGPQETQYF. In DNA, the CDR3 is TGTGCCAGCAGCGTAGCTGGAATAGCGGGCCCACAAGAGACCCAGTACTTC.

CDR3 DNA sequence: TGTGCCAGCAGCCAAGCCTCGACTAGCGGGGGGGCCGGAGAGACCCAGTACTTC. It encodes CASSQASTSGGAGETQYF. This chain connects TRBV3-1 (or the pseudogene TRBV3-2) to TRBJ2-5, with 14 bases identical to TRBD2. This CDR3 contains 18 residues. Trimming took 1 base from V and 4 from J; bases not matched to a gene: 8. In germline, CDR1 is LGHDT, CDR2 YNNKEL (reference sequence).